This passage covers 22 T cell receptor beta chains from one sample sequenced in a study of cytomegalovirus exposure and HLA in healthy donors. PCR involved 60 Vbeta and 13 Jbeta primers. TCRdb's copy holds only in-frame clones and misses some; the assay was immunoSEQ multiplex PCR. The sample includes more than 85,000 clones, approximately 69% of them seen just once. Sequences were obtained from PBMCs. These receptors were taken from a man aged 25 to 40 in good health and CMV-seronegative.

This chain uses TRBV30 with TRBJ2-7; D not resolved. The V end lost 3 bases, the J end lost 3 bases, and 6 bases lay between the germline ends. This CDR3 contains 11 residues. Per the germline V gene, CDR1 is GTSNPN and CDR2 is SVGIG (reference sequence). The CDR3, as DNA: TGTGCCTGGAGCGGAGACTACGAGCAGTACTTC. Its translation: CAWSGDYEQYF. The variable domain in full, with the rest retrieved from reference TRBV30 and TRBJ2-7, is SQTIHQWPATLVQPVGSPLSLECTVEGTSNPNLYWYRQAAGRGLQLLFYSVGIGQISSEVPQNLSASRPQDRQFILSSKKLLLSDSGFYLCAWSGDYEQYFGPGTRLTVT.

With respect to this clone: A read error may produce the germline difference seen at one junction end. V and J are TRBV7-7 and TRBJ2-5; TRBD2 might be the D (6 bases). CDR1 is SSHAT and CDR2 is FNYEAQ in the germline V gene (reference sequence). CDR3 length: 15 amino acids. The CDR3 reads CASSLDLGSWETQYF. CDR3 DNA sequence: TGTGCTAGCAGCTTAGATCTCGGGAGTTGGGAGACCCAGTACTTC. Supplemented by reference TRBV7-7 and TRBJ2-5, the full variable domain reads GAGVSQSPRYKVTKRGQDVTLRCDPISSHATLYWYQQALGQGPEFLTYFNYEAQPDKSGLPSDRFSAERPEGSISTLTIQRTEQRDSAMYRCASSLDLGSWETQYFGPGTRLLVL.

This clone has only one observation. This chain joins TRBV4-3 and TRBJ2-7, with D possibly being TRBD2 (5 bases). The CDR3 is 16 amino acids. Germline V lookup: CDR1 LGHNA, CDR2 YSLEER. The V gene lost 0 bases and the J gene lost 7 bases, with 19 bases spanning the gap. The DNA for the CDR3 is TGCGCCAGCAGCCAAGATGTCCCGGGGTTAGGTGGGGAGCAGTACTTC. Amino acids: CASSQDVPGLGGEQYF.

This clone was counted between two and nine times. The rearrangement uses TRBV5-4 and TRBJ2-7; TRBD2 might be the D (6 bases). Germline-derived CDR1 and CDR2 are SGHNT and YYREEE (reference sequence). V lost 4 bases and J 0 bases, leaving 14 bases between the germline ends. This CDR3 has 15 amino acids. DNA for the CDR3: TGTGCCAGCAGCCGGGGAGGCTATACCTCCTACGAGCAGTACTTC. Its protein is CASSRGGYTSYEQYF.

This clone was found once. The DNA of the CDR3 is TGCGCCAGCAGCGCTATAACAGGGACCCCTGAAGCTTTCTTT. It specifies CASSAITGTPEAFF. The chain carries TRBV5-1 and TRBJ1-1; D is possibly TRBD1 (6 bases). This CDR3 region has 14 residues. Trimming took off 4 bases at V and 6 bases at J, with 16 bases between the two ends. Looked up from germline, CDR1 is SGHRS and CDR2 is YFSETQ.

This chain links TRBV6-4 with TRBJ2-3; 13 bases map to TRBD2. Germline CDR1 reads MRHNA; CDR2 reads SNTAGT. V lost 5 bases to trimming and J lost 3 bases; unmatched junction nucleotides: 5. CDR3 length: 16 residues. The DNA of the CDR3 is TGTGCCAGCAGTTTACTAGCGGGAGGGAATACAGATACGCAGTATTTT. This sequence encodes CASSLLAGGNTDTQYF.

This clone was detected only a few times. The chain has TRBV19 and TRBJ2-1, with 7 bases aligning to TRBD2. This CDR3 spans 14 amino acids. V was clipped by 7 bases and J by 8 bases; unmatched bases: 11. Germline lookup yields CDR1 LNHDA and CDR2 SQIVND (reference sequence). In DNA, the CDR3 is TGTGCCAGTACCTCATCAGGCGGGAGCTATGAGCAGTTCTTC. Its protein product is CASTSSGGSYEQFF. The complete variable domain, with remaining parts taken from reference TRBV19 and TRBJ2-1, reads DGGITQSPKYLFRKEGQNVTLSCEQNLNHDAMYWYRQDPGQGLRLIYYSQIVNDFQKGDIAEGYSVSREKKESFPLTVTSAQKNPTAFYLCASTSSGGSYEQFFGPGTRLTVL.

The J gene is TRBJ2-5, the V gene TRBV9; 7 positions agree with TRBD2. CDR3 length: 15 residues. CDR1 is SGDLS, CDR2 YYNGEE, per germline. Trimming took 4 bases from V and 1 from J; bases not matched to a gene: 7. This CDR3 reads CASSRTSGVQETQYF. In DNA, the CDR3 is TGTGCCAGCAGCAGGACCAGCGGGGTCCAAGAGACCCAGTACTTC. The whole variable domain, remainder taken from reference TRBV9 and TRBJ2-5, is DSGVTQTPKHLITATGQRVTLRCSPRSGDLSVYWYQQSLDQGLQFLIQYYNGEERAKGNILERFSAQQFPDLHSELNLSSLELGDSALYFCASSRTSGVQETQYFGPGTRLLVL.

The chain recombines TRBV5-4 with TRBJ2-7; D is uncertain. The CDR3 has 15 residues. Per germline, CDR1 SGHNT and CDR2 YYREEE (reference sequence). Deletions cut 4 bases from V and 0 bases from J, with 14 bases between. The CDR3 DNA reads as TGTGCCAGCAGCCAAGATCAAGCGAGCTCCTACGAGCAGTACTTC. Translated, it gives CASSQDQASSYEQYF.

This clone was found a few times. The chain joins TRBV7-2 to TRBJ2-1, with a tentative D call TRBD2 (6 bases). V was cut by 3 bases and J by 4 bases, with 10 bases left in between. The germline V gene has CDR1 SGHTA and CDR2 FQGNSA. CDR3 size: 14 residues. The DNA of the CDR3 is TGTGCCAGCAGCTTTGAGGCGGGATACAATGAGCAGTTCTTC. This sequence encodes CASSFEAGYNEQFF.

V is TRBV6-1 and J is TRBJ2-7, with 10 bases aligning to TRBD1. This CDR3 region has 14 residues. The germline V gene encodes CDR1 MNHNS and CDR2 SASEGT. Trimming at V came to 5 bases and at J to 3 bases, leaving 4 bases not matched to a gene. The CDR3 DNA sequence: TGTGCCAGCAGTAAACGGGACAGGGGCTACGAGCAGTACTTC. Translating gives CASSKRDRGYEQYF.

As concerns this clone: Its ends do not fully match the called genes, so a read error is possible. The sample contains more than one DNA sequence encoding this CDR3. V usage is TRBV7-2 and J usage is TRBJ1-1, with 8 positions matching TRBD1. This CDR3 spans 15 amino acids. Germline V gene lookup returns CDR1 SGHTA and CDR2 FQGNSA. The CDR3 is CASSFAGQGDTEAFF. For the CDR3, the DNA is TGTGCCAGCAGCTTCGCTGGACAGGGTGACACTGAGGCTTTCTTT.

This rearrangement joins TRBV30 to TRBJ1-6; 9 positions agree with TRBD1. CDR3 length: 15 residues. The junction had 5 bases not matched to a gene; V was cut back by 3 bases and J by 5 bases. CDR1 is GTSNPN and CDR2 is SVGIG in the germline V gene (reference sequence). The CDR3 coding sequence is TGTGCCTGGAGGGCCACAGGGGGCCATAATTCACCCCTCCACTTT. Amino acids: CAWRATGGHNSPLHF.

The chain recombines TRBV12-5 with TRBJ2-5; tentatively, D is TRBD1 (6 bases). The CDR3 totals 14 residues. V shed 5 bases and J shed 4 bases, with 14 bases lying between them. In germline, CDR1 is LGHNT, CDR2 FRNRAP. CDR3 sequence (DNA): TGTGCTAGTGGTCAGGCGACAGGAGGAGAGACCCAGTACTTC. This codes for CASGQATGGETQYF. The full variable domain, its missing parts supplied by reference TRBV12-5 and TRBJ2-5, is DARVTQTPRHKVTEMGQEVTMRCQPILGHNTVFWYRQTMMQGLELLAYFRNRAPLDDSGMPKDRFSAEMPDATLATLKIQPSEPRDSAVYFCASGQATGGETQYFGPGTRLLVL.

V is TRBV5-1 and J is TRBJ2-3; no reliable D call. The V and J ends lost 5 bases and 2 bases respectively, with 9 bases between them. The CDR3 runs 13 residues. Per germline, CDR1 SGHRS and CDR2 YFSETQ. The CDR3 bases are TGCGCCAGCAGAAGCTCGAACACAGATACGCAGTATTTT. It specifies CASRSSNTDTQYF.

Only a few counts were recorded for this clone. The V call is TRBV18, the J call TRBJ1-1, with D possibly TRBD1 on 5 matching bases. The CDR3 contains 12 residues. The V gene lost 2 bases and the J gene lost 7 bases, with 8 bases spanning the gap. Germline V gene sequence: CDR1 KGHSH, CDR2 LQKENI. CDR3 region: CASSPDSYEAFF. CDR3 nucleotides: TGTGCCAGCTCACCAGACAGCTATGAAGCTTTCTTT.

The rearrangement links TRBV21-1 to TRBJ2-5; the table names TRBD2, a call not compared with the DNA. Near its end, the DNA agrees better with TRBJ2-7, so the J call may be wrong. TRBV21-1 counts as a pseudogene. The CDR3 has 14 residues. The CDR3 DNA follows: TGTGCCACCAGCCGGAGGGTGAGCTCCTACGAGCAGTACTTC. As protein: CATSRRVSSYEQYF.

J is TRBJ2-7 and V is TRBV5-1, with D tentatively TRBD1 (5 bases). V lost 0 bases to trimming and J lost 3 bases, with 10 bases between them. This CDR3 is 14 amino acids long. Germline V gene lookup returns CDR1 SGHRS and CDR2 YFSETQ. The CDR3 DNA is TGCGCCAGCAGCTTGGACAGGACCCTCTACGAGCAGTACTTC. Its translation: CASSLDRTLYEQYF.

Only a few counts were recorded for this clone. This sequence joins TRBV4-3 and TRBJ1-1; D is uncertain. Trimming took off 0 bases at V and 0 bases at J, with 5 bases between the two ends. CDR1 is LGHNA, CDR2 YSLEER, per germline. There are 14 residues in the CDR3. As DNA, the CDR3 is TGCGCCAGCAGCCAAGATGGAGTGAACACTGAAGCTTTCTTT. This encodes CASSQDGVNTEAFF.

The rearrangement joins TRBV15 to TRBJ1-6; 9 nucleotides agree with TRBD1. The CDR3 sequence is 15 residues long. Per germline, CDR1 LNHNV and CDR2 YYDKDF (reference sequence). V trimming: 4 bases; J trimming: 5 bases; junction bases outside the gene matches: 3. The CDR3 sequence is CATSTGQGNNSPLHF. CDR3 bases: TGTGCCACCAGCACGGGACAGGGCAATAATTCACCCCTCCACTTT.

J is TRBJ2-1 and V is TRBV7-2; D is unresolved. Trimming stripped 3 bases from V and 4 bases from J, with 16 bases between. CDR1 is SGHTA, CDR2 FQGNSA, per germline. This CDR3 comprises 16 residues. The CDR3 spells CASSFSGSRGYNEQFF. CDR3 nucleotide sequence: TGTGCCAGCAGCTTTTCCGGGTCCAGAGGTTACAATGAGCAGTTCTTC.

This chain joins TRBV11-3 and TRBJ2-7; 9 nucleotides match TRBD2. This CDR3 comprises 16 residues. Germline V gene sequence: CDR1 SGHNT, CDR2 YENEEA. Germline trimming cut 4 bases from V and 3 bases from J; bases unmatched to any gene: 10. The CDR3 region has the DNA TGTGCCAGCAGCTCACCGGCCGGTAGCGGGAGCTACGAGCAGTACTTC. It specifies CASSSPAGSGSYEQYF.